This T cell receptor (beta chain) originates from a study of OX40 agonist ivuxolimab in advanced cancers. Study-wide background: As their treatment, patients were administered ivuxolimab, an agonistic anti-OX40 (CD134) antibody.

Notes on this clone: As yet, its antigen is unknown.

Clones were sequenced by immunoSEQ multiplex PCR, and TCRdb holds only the in-frame ones, with some missing. This table has tens of thousands of clones, approximately 91% appearing once. Autoimmune disease history or systemic immunosuppression barred patients. V was trimmed by 0 bases and J by 1 base, leaving 8 bases between them. The CDR3 is 15 amino acids. In germline, CDR1 is SGHDT, CDR2 YYEEEE. Study-level results: In general, CD8+ T cells held more expanded clones than CD4+ did, on average. Clones of CD4+ and CD8+ blood T cells grew by week 6 at doses of 0.1 to 3.0 mg/kg.

This sequence originates from an adult with an advanced solid tumor such as melanoma, head and neck, liver or kidney cancer. The chain uses TRBV5-6 and TRBJ1-3, with unresolved D. Sequenced material: CD4+ or CD8+ T cells sorted from blood, taken in a trial of the OX40 agonist ivuxolimab. DNA for the CDR3: TGTGCCAGCAGCTTGGGGGCCGGGTCTGGAAACACCATATATTTT. Residues: CASSLGAGSGNTIYF.